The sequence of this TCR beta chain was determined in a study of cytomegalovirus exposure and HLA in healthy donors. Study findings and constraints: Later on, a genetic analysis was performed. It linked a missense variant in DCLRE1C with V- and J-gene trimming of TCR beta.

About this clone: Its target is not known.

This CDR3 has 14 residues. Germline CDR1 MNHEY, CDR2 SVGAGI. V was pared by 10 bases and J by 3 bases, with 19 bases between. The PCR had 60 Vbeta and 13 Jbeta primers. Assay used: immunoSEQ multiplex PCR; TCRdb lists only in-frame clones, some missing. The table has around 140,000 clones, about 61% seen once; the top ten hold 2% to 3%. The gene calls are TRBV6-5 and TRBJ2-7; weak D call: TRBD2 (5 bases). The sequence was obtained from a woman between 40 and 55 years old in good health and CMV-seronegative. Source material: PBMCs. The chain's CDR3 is CATTGGMYIYEQYF. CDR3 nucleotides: TGTGCCACCACCGGAGGCATGTATATCTACGAGCAGTACTTC.